This T cell receptor beta chain was documented in a study of blood T cells in healthy people across ages. With a J-beta primer mix and a sample-barcoded 5' primer, a second PCR ran about 6 to 11 cycles. TCRdb used MiXCR to reprocess the 5' RACE reads, holding one entry per CDR3 protein. The data hold over 950,000 distinct CDR3 sequences, with just over 50% observed a single time. Note on this clonotype: Its specificity is unknown.

General observations from the study: Older age coincided with a roughly linear decline in TCR beta diversity per million T cells. It was not known whether donors were CMV positive (a possible confounder of expanded clonotype changes).

The sequence was obtained from a woman aged 55-69 years in good health. Input material: blood.

The DNA of the CDR3 is TGTGCCAGCAGTTTATCCCCTCTAGGCAGAGATACGCAGTATTTT. Its protein is CASSLSPLGRDTQYF. This chain uses TRBV27 with TRBJ2-3; D not certain. V was shortened by 0 bases and J by 5 bases, with 12 bases between the two germline ends. Per the germline V gene, CDR1 is MNHEY and CDR2 is SMNVEV (reference sequence). CDR3 length: 15 residues.